These T cell receptor beta chains were read from a single sample in a study of cytomegalovirus exposure and HLA in healthy donors. The repertoire was sequenced with immunoSEQ multiplex PCR; TCRdb's copy has only in-frame clones and lacks some. Of over 70,000 clones in the sample, around 81% were seen once. The specimen sequenced was PBMCs. These receptor sequences come from a man younger than 35 in good health and CMV-seronegative. The CDR3 runs from the conserved cysteine through the conserved F or W.

V: TRBV6-1; J: TRBJ1-4; CDR3: CASRHEQGADEKLFF
V: TRBV7-9; J: TRBJ2-3; CDR3: CASSYGQGAADTQYF
V: TRBV5-4; J: TRBJ2-4; CDR3: CASSFYDRPAKNIQYF
V: TRBV19; J: TRBJ2-7; CDR3: CASSRGVDEQYF
V: TRBV9; J: TRBJ2-2; CDR3: CASRSSGGSGELFF
V: TRBV13; J: TRBJ2-5; CDR3: CASSLGLGETQYF
V: TRBV6-5; J: TRBJ2-3; CDR3: CASSSGLGTQYF
V: TRBV5-8; J: TRBJ2-5; CDR3: CASSLAPTTTQYF
V: TRBV6-1; J: TRBJ2-7; CDR3: CASSVNRGTYEQYF
V: TRBV5-1; J: TRBJ1-2; CDR3: CASSLVTGGDYGYTF
V: TRBV4-2; J: TRBJ1-1; CDR3: CASSQEGQPTNTEAFF
V: TRBV7-3; J: TRBJ2-1; CDR3: CASSYSGGYNEQFF
V: TRBV10-3; J: TRBJ1-5; CDR3: CAISQQPEGNQPQHF
V: TRBV5-1; J: TRBJ2-3; CDR3: CASSFQPSGGTVTDTQYF
V: TRBV18; J: TRBJ1-3; CDR3: CASSPGTGGMDTIYF
V: TRBV19; J: TRBJ1-2; CDR3: CASSPRQGAVPNYGYTF
V: TRBV7-2; J: TRBJ2-1; CDR3: CASSPSTSGVVWNEQFF
V: TRBV19; J: TRBJ2-7; CDR3: CASSPRQGYEQYF
V: TRBV27; J: TRBJ2-7; CDR3: CASSSLRTGGSYEQYF
V: TRBV7-9; J: TRBJ1-1; CDR3: CASSPETGPEAFF
V: TRBV6-5; J: TRBJ2-7; CDR3: CASSYSGHLSYEQYF
V: TRBV9; J: TRBJ1-4; CDR3: CASSKTGAGYEKLFF
V: TRBV5-1; J: TRBJ1-4; CDR3: CASSFDRVNEKLFF
V: TRBV18; J: TRBJ1-2; CDR3: CASSPPTGGGYGYTF
V: TRBV10-1; J: TRBJ2-7; CDR3: CASSSTSAVQYF
V: TRBV7-2; J: TRBJ2-1; CDR3: CASSSGQGPGSYNEQFF